This TCR beta chain was sequenced in a study of blood T cell repertoires in COVID-19. Study-wide background: Donors in the United States, Italy and Spain gave samples during acute or convalescent COVID-19.

In the source study's methods: Quantification of nucleated cells was approximated via reference gene primer amplification. Sequencing was performed with immunoSEQ multiplex PCR; in TCRdb, only in-frame clones are kept and a portion is missing. V and J calls and clone size are given by that table; D and trimming were obtained from the DNA. The data contain about 250,000 clones, 70% to 90% of them singletons. Resolution of symptoms, clearance, or two negative PCRs was present in recovered Cohort 3 donors. This TCR was sampled from a man between 35 and 55 years old who had recovered from COVID-19. Source material: PBMCs or T cells enriched from blood (not recorded which).

DNA for the CDR3: TGTGCCAGCACAGGGGGCAATTCCTACGAGCAGTACTTC. Translated: CASTGGNSYEQYF. The V and J genes are TRBV2 and TRBJ2-7; TRBD1 matches at 8 bases. Per the germline V gene, CDR1 is SNHLY and CDR2 is FYNNEI. The CDR3 spans 13 residues. With 7 bases clipped from V and 1 base from J, the junction kept 3 bases outside the gene matches. The variable domain in full, with the rest retrieved from reference TRBV2 and TRBJ2-7, is EPEVTQTPSHQVTQMGQEVILRCVPISNHLYFYWYRQILGQKVEFLVSFYNNEISEKSEIFDDQFSVERPDGSNFTLKIRSTKLEDSAMYFCASTGGNSYEQYFGPGTRLTVT.